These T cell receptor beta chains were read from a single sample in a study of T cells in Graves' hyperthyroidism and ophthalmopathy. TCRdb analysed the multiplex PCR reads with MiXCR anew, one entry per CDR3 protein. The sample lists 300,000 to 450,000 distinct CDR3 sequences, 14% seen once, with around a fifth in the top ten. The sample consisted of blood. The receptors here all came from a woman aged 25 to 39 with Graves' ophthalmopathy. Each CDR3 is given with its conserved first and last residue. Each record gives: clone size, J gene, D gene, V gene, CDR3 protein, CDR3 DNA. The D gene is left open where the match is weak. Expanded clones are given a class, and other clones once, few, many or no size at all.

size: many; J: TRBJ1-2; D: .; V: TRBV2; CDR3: CASSQSGPYGYTF; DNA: TGTGCCAGCAGCCAATCAGGCCCCTATGGCTACACCTTC
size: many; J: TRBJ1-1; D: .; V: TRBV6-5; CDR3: CASSYEGPGMNTEAFF; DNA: TGTGCCAGCAGTTACGAAGGTCCGGGGATGAACACTGAAGCTTTCTTT
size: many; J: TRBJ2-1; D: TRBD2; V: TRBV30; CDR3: CAWNPAGGPVNEQFF; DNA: TGTGCCTGGAATCCAGCGGGGGGGCCGGTTAATGAGCAGTTCTTC
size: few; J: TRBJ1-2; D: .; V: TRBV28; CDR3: CASSFTGTLYGYTF; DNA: TGTGCCAGCAGTTTTACCGGGACACTATATGGCTACACCTTC
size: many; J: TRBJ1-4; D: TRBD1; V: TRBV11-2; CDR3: CASTRTGREKLFF; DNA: TGTGCCAGCACCCGGACAGGGAGGGAAAAACTGTTTTTT
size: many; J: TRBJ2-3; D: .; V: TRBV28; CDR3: CASSITGLETDTQYF; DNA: TGTGCCAGCAGTATAACAGGGTTGGAAACAGATACGCAGTATTTT
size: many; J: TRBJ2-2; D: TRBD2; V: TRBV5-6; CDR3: CASSGLAETNTGELFF; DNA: TGTGCCAGCAGTGGACTAGCGGAAACGAACACCGGGGAGCTGTTTTTT
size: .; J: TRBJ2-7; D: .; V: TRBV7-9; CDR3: CASSPHPGLAYEQYF; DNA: TGTGCCAGCAGCCCTCATCCGGGGCTTGCCTACGAGCAGTACTTC
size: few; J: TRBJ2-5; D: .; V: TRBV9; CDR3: CASSDRGSDTETQYF; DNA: TGTGCCAGCAGTGACCGGGGTTCCGATACAGAGACCCAGTACTTC
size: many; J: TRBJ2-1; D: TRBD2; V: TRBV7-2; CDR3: CASSQGLGGHNEQFF; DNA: TGTGCCAGCAGCCAGGGACTAGGCGGGCACAATGAGCAGTTCTTC
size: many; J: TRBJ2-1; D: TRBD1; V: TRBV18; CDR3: CASSPPDRGSYNEQFF; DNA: TGTGCCAGCTCCCCACCCGACAGGGGCTCCTACAATGAGCAGTTCTTC
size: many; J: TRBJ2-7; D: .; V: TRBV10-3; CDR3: CAISEEQGHRSHYEQYF; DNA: TGTGCCATCAGTGAAGAACAGGGCCACCGATCCCACTACGAGCAGTACTTC
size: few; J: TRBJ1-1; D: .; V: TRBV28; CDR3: CASSSKARNTEAFF; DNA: TGTGCCAGCAGTAGTAAGGCAAGGAACACTGAAGCTTTCTTT
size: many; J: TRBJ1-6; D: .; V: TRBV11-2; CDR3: CASSLGDGKNSPLHF; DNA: TGTGCCAGCAGCTTGGGGGACGGAAAAAATTCACCCCTCCACTTT
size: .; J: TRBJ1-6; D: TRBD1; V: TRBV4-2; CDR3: CASSQEAGTGISPLHF; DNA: TGTGCCAGCAGCCAAGAAGCCGGGACAGGGATCTCACCCCTCCACTTT
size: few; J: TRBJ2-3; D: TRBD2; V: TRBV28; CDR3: CASRSGLAGGYTDTQYF; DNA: TGTGCCAGCAGATCCGGACTAGCGGGGGGGTACACAGATACGCAGTATTTT
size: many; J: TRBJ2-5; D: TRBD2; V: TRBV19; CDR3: CASAHFAGGETQYF; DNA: TGTGCCAGTGCCCACTTCGCGGGGGGAGAGACCCAGTACTTC
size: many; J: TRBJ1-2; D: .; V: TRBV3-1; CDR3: CASSRGTANYGYTF; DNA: TGTGCCAGCAGTCGAGGGACGGCTAACTATGGCTACACCTTC
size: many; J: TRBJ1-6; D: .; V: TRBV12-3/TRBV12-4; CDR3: CASSSFRPGWTANSPLHF; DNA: TGCGCCAGCAGTAGTTTTCGGCCAGGGTGGACAGCAAATTCACCCCTCCACTTT
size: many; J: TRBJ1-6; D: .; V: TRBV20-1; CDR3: CSALPYGQNSPLHF; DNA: TGCAGTGCCCTGCCCTATGGCCAGAATTCACCCCTCCACTTT
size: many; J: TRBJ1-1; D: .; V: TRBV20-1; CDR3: CSAREAVKNTEAFF; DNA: TGCAGTGCTAGAGAGGCAGTAAAGAACACTGAAGCTTTCTTT
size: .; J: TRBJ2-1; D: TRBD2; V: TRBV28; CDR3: CASSLGGGALYNEQFF; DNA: TGTGCCAGCAGTTTGGGCGGGGGGGCCCTCTACAATGAGCAGTTCTTC
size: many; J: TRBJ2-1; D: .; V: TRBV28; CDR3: CASSSVDRFSGSVSYNEQFF; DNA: TGTGCCAGCAGTTCGGTCGACAGGTTTTCGGGTTCGGTCTCCTACAATGAGCAGTTCTTC
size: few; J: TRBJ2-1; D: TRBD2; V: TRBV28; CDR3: CASSWGGKSYNEQFF; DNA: TGTGCCAGCAGTTGGGGGGGAAAATCCTACAATGAGCAGTTCTTC
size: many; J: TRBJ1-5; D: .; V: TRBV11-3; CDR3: CASTQWGQPQHF; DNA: TGTGCCAGCACCCAATGGGGTCAGCCCCAGCATTTT
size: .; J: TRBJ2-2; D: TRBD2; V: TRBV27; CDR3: CASSPRTSGGWTGELFF; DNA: TGTGCCAGCAGTCCACGGACTAGCGGGGGGTGGACCGGGGAGCTGTTTTTT
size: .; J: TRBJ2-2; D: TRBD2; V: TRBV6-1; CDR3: CASSESVLAGTTGELFF; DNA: TGTGCCAGCAGTGAATCGGTATTAGCGGGGACCACCGGGGAGCTGTTTTTT
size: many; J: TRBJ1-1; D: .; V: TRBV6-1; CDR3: CATGRLNTEAFF; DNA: TGTGCCACCGGACGGTTGAACACTGAAGCTTTCTTT
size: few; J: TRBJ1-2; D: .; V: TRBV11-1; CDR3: CASSESRGGYGYTF; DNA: TGTGCCAGCAGTGAATCCAGGGGAGGGTATGGCTACACCTTC
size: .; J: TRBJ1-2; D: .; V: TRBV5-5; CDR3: CASSLAGGNNYGYTF; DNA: TGTGCCAGCAGCTTGGCGGGGGGGAATAACTATGGCTACACCTTC
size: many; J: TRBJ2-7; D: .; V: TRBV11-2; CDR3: CASSLVLVGIGEQYF; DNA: TGTGCCAGCAGCTTAGTTTTAGTTGGCATCGGCGAGCAGTACTTC
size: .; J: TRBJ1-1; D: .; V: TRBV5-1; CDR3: CASSEERLLGRDIEAFF; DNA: TGCGCCAGCTCCGAGGAGAGATTGTTAGGCAGGGATATAGAAGCTTTCTTT
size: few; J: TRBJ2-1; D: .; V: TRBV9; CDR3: CASSASGTKGNEQFF; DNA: TGTGCCAGCAGCGCGTCCGGGACGAAGGGTAATGAGCAGTTCTTC
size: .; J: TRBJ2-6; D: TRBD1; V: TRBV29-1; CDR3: CSVVGLDRSSGANVLTF; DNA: TGCAGCGTTGTGGGTTTGGACAGGAGCTCTGGGGCCAACGTCCTGACTTTC
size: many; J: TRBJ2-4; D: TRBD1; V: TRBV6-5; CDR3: CASSYRGGTGSNIQYF; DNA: TGTGCCAGCAGTTACAGGGGGGGGACAGGGTCAAACATTCAGTACTTC
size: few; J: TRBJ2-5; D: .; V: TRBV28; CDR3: CASRNEGTSAVQYF; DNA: TGTGCCAGCAGGAACGAGGGGACCAGTGCGGTCCAGTACTTC
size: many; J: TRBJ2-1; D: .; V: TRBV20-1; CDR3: CSARSGLLTYNEQFF; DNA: TGCAGTGCTCGGTCGGGACTCCTGACCTACAATGAGCAGTTCTTC
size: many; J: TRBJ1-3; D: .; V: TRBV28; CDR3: CASSDGSSGNTIYF; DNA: TGTGCCAGCAGTGACGGATCCTCTGGAAACACCATATATTTT
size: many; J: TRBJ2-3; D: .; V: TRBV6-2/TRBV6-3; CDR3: CASSHRTDTQYF; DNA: TGTGCCAGCAGTCACCGCACAGATACGCAGTATTTT
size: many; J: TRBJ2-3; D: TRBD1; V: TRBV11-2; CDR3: CASSLDRAPDTQYF; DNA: TGTGCCAGCAGCTTGGACAGGGCCCCAGATACGCAGTATTTT
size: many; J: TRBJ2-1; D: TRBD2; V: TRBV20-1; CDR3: CSARLAGLYNEQFF; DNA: TGCAGTGCTAGATTAGCGGGGCTATACAATGAGCAGTTCTTC
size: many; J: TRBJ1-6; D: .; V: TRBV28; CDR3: CASSPPLHF; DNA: TGTGCCAGCAGCCCCCCCCTCCACTTT
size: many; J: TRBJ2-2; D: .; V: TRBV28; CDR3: CASEPDMAGELFF; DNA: TGTGCCAGCGAACCCGACATGGCCGGGGAGCTGTTTTTT
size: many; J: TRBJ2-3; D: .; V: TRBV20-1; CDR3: CSARDSALDTQYF; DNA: TGCAGTGCTAGAGATTCCGCTTTAGATACGCAGTATTTT
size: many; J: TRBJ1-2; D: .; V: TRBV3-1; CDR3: CASSRGQAYGYTF; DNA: TGTGCCAGCAGCCGGGGGCAGGCCTATGGCTACACCTTC